These 17 T cell receptor beta chains came from one sample sequenced in a study of beta chain features in type 1 diabetes. Sequencing targeted expressed TCRB transcripts, as all isolated RNA had been reverse transcribed. Generated by immunoSEQ multiplex PCR, the TCRdb table keeps only in-frame clones and is missing some. Of 200,000 to 250,000 clones in the sample, over 9.5% are singletons; the top ten hold around 0.037%. The material sequenced was naive CD4+ T cells from blood. These receptors all come from a woman younger than 35 in good health.

The V call is TRBV30, the J call TRBJ2-1; D perhaps matches TRBD2 (6 bases). V was pared by 2 bases and J by 2 bases, with 16 bases between. The CDR3 has 16 residues. Per germline, CDR1 GTSNPN and CDR2 SVGIG (reference sequence). The CDR3 sequence: CAWSIGGSFAYNEQFF. CDR3 bases: TGTGCCTGGAGTATTGGGGGGAGTTTTGCCTACAATGAGCAGTTCTTC.

The chain employs TRBV5-4 and TRBJ1-2; 7 nucleotides match TRBD1. Germline CDR1 is SGHNT and CDR2 is YYREEE (reference sequence). The CDR3 covers 15 residues. The V segment lost 4 bases and the J segment 5 bases; nucleotides outside the gene matches: 11. CDR3 coding DNA: TGTGCCAGCAGCGAGCCAGACCAGGGACAGTATGGCTACACCTTC. As protein: CASSEPDQGQYGYTF.

V and J are TRBV15 and TRBJ2-5; 7 nucleotides align to TRBD1. The CDR3 has 18 residues. The germline gives CDR1 LNHNV, CDR2 YYDKDF (reference sequence). Losses at the gene ends were 0 bases for V and 1 base for J; bases not matched to a gene: 11. CDR3 amino acids: CATSRDPLTGVGQETQYF. CDR3 nucleotide sequence: TGTGCCACCAGCAGAGATCCGCTTACAGGGGTAGGCCAAGAGACCCAGTACTTC.

The J gene is TRBJ1-1, the V gene TRBV10-3; maybe TRBD1 (5 bases). The CDR3 length is 15 residues. V shed 0 bases and J shed 5 bases, with 13 bases lying between them. Germline loops: CDR1 ENHRY, CDR2 SYGVKD. The CDR3 sequence is CAISESWGGGTEAFF. In DNA, the CDR3 is TGTGCCATCAGTGAGTCGTGGGGCGGGGGGACTGAAGCTTTCTTT.

The chain's CDR3 is CASSLGQPSYEQYF. CDR3 nucleotide sequence: TGTGCCAGCAGCTTGGGACAGCCTTCCTACGAGCAGTACTTC. The chain uses TRBV5-4 and TRBJ2-7, with a weak D call TRBD1 (5 bases). CDR1 and CDR2 (germline): SGHNT, YYREEE (reference sequence). Between the trimmed V and J ends, which lost 0 bases and 1 base, there was a span of 8 bases. The CDR3 sequence is 14 residues long.

This clone was observed a handful of times. The chain couples TRBV6-1 to TRBJ1-1; unclear D gene. The CDR3 is 13 residues long. From germline, CDR1 is MNHNS and CDR2 SASEGT. The V end lost 11 bases, the J end lost 5 bases, and 18 bases lay between the germline ends. The CDR3 loop is CASEPAVKTEAFF. The CDR3 region has the DNA TGTGCCTCTGAGCCAGCGGTAAAAACTGAAGCTTTCTTT.

In its sample, this clone was seen a few times. The chain is built from TRBV11-2 and TRBJ2-5; 7 nucleotides match TRBD2. The end of the DNA is better explained by TRBJ2-7, so the J call may be wrong. The CDR3 is 15 residues long. Looked up from germline, CDR1 is SGHAT and CDR2 is FQNNGV. The CDR3 loop reads CASRDLKRDPYEQYF. The CDR3 bases are TGTGCCAGCAGAGATTTAAAGCGGGACCCCTACGAGCAGTACTTC.

This chain connects TRBV28 to TRBJ2-5; 8 bases agree with TRBD1. Losses at the gene ends were 6 bases for V and 5 bases for J; bases not matched to a gene: 8. The length of the CDR3 is 14 residues. Germline V gives CDR1 MDHEN, CDR2 SYDVKM. CDR3 in DNA: TGTGCCAGCAGGAAGGACAGGGTGGGTGAGACCCAGTACTTC. As protein: CASRKDRVGETQYF.

V gene TRBV29-1 combines with J gene TRBJ2-3; a possible D gene is TRBD2 (6 bases). Germline V gene sequence: CDR1 SQVTM, CDR2 ANQGSEA. The length of the CDR3 is 13 residues. V was clipped by 2 bases and J by 1 base, with 7 bases between them. The CDR3 loop is CSVESSGTDTQYF. Written as DNA, the CDR3 is TGCAGCGTTGAATCTAGCGGCACAGATACGCAGTATTTT.

The rearrangement joins TRBV7-9 to TRBJ2-3; 10 bases line up with TRBD1. This CDR3 comprises 15 residues. V lost 3 bases to trimming and J lost 4 bases; unmatched junction nucleotides: 4. Germline V gene lookup returns CDR1 SEHNR and CDR2 FQNEAQ (reference sequence). As DNA, the CDR3 is TGTGCCAGCAGCTTCGGGGACAGGGGCGCAGATACGCAGTATTTT. It codes for CASSFGDRGADTQYF. The complete variable domain, with remaining parts taken from reference TRBV7-9 and TRBJ2-3, reads DTGVSQNPRHKITKRGQNVTFRCDPISEHNRLYWYRQTLGQGPEFLTYFQNEAQLEKSRLLSDRFSAERPKGSFSTLEIQRTEQGDSAMYLCASSFGDRGADTQYFGPGTRLTVL.

V gene TRBV11-2 combines with J gene TRBJ1-1; tentative D call: TRBD1 (5 bases). Trimming removed 5 bases at V and 1 base at J, with 11 bases between. CDR1 is SGHAT and CDR2 is FQNNGV in the germline V gene. The CDR3 is 14 amino acids. CDR3 coding DNA: TGTGCCAGCAGCGCCACGACAGAGAACACTGAAGCTTTCTTT. Amino acids: CASSATTENTEAFF.

This clone has a handful of counts. The chain uses TRBV11-2 and TRBJ2-1; 7 bases are shared with TRBD2. From germline, CDR1 is SGHAT and CDR2 FQNNGV. With 0 bases clipped from V and 13 bases from J, the junction kept 9 bases outside the gene matches. The CDR3 runs 14 residues. The DNA of the CDR3 is TGTGCCAGCAGCTTAGATTCGGCGGGAGTGGCTCAGTTCTTC. It translates to CASSLDSAGVAQFF.

The genes are TRBV9 and TRBJ2-7; TRBD2 aligns across 11 bases. CDR3 length: 16 amino acids. Germline V gene lookup returns CDR1 SGDLS and CDR2 YYNGEE. The J segment lost 2 bases and the V segment lost 4 bases, leaving 8 bases of the junction unmatched. The CDR3, as DNA: TGTGCCAGCAGCCGTTCCCTAGCGGGAGGCACCTACGAGCAGTACTTC. Translated, it gives CASSRSLAGGTYEQYF.

This clone has only a few counts. The V and J genes are TRBV18 and TRBJ1-2; unclear D gene. This CDR3 contains 13 residues. In germline, CDR1 is KGHSH, CDR2 LQKENI. V lost 3 bases and J lost 8, with 13 bases in between. The CDR3 bases are TGTGCCAGCTCACCGCTAGGCGAGGGCGGCTACACCTTC. It translates to CASSPLGEGGYTF.

The chain joins TRBV28 to TRBJ1-5, with D possibly being TRBD1 (5 bases). The V gene lost 8 bases and the J gene lost 5 bases, with 10 bases spanning the gap. CDR3 length: 12 amino acids. In germline, CDR1 is MDHEN, CDR2 SYDVKM. Written as DNA, the CDR3 is TGTGCCAGCTTAGTACAGGATCAGCCCCAGCATTTT. It translates to CASLVQDQPQHF.

A few counts support this clone. The chain couples TRBV5-6 to TRBJ2-1, with 11 nucleotides matching TRBD2. The germline V gene has CDR1 SGHDT and CDR2 YYEEEE. With 2 bases clipped from V and 9 bases from J, the junction kept 7 bases outside the gene matches. The CDR3 runs to 15 residues. The CDR3 sequence: CASSFSGRALGEQFF. CDR3 in DNA: TGTGCCAGCAGCTTTAGCGGGAGGGCCTTGGGTGAGCAGTTCTTC.

The genes are TRBV5-4 and TRBJ1-1; D might be TRBD1 (5 bases). This CDR3 region has 15 residues. The V and J ends lost 0 bases and 1 base respectively, with 10 bases between them. Germline CDR1 reads SGHNT; CDR2 reads YYREEE (reference sequence). Written as DNA, the CDR3 is TGTGCCAGCAGCTTGGCTCAGCAGGGGAACACTGAAGCTTTCTTT. Its translation: CASSLAQQGNTEAFF.